The subject of this entry is one T cell receptor beta chain. Antigen specificity is unknown. Per germline, CDR1 SQVTM and CDR2 ANQGSEA. The CDR3 is made up of 11 amino acids. The source of the sample is a study of cytomegalovirus exposure and HLA in healthy donors. Looking at the study overall: An early data release held 75 million to 100 million unique TCRs from HLA-typed donors. Whole-study findings and limits: Earlier results showed most TCR beta V segments being productive about 87% or about 30% of the time. Analysis performed later found roughly 18,000 TCR beta sequences associated with HLA alleles at 0.05 false discovery rate.

PCR employed 60 Vbeta and 13 Jbeta primers. Here immunoSEQ multiplex PCR was the method, and the copy in TCRdb shows in-frame clones only, minus some. The sample lists 100,000 to 130,000 clones, about 84% occurring once. The clonotype was recovered from a man younger than 40 in good health and CMV-seronegative. The chain joins TRBV29-1 to TRBJ2-5, with 7 positions matching TRBD2. Sequencing was done on a sample of PBMCs. The CDR3: CMMWEGETQYF. DNA for the CDR3: TGCATGATGTGGGAGGGAGAGACCCAGTACTTC.